The T cell receptor (beta chain) described here comes from a study of beta chain features in type 1 diabetes. Study as a whole: Cells sorted and examined across all samples totaled almost 110 million.

This CDR3 comprises 14 residues. Germline-derived CDR1 and CDR2 are MGHDK and SYGVNS. V lost 6 bases, J lost 3 bases, and 5 bases stayed unmatched. The whole isolated RNA underwent reverse transcription, so sequencing captured expressed TCRB transcripts. Clones were read by immunoSEQ multiplex PCR, and TCRdb kept only the in-frame ones, dropping some. Of a few hundred thousand clones listed, roughly 21% are singletons. Material: naive CD4+ T cells from blood. The chain uses TRBV25-1 and TRBJ1-2, with 9 bases that match TRBD1. This sequence originates from a woman younger than 35 in good health. The CDR3, as DNA: TGTGCCAGCAGAGGGACAGGGAGGTACTATGGCTACACCTTC. Translated: CASRGTGRYYGYTF.